This TCR beta chain was recorded in a study of control samples from healthy donors and cancer patients. Libraries were prepared by immunoSEQ multiplex PCR; TCRdb keeps only in-frame clonotypes and omits some of them. The sample includes approximately 220,000 clones, just under 95% of them seen just once. The V gene's germline CDR1 is LNHNV and CDR2 YYDKDF (reference sequence). The CDR3 totals 15 residues. Trimming removed 0 bases from V and 5 bases from J, with 13 bases in between. The sequence came from a middle-aged man in good health. V is TRBV15 and J is TRBJ2-5; D remains unclear. Sequenced: blood. The CDR3 nucleotides read TGTGCCACCAGCAGAGAAAAGTTGTATTCGGAGACCCAGTACTTC. Translation: CATSREKLYSETQYF.